The 13 T cell receptor beta chains given below trace back to one sample, sequenced in a study of preoperative IRX-2 immunotherapy in early breast cancer. Profiled with immunoSEQ multiplex PCR; TCRdb holds only in-frame clones, not every one. The sample includes about 42,000 clones, 60% to 80% of them seen just once. Specified treatment: preoperative locoregional IRX-2 cytokine immunotherapy. Sequenced here: tumor tissue, sampled after IRX-2 immunotherapy. All receptors derive from a human donor with breast cancer.

J is TRBJ2-1 and V is TRBV10-1, with 8 bases matching TRBD2. The V gene end was trimmed by 4 bases and the J gene end by 9 bases; junction bases not matched to a gene: 11. The CDR3 covers 15 residues. Germline CDR1 and CDR2: WNHNN and SYGVQD (reference sequence). CDR3 bases: TGCGCCAGCAGTGTTGAGACTAGCGTTTACGGTGAGCAGTTCTTC. It encodes CASSVETSVYGEQFF.

This clone was seen more than once but under ten times. The chain joins TRBV7-1 to TRBJ2-3; D possibly corresponds to TRBD1 (6 bases). TRBV7-1 is classed as an ORF, of uncertain function. Trimming shortened V by 3 bases and J by 2 bases, and 9 bases separated the two germline ends. The CDR3 is made up of 14 amino acids. CDR3 nucleotide sequence: TGTGCCAGCAGCTCGACAGGTTACACAGATACGCAGTATTTT. Translating gives CASSSTGYTDTQYF.

A few counts support this clone. This chain links TRBV11-3 with TRBJ2-7, with TRBD2 as a possible D gene (6 bases). This CDR3 is built from 14 residues. V lost 3 bases, J lost 3 bases, and 12 bases lay in between. Germline assignment: CDR1 SGHNT and CDR2 YENEEA. CDR3 coding DNA: TGTGCCAGCAGCTTCGGGCGGGGAGACTACGAGCAGTACTTC. This codes for CASSFGRGDYEQYF. Full variable domain (outside the CDR3, taken from reference TRBV11-3 and TRBJ2-7): EAGVVQSPRYKIIEKKQPVAFWCNPISGHNTLYWYLQNLGQGPELLIRYENEEAVDDSQLPKDRFSAERLKGVDSTLKIQPAELGDSAVYLCASSFGRGDYEQYFGPGTRLTVT.

The chain has TRBV6-8 and TRBJ1-3; possibly TRBD1 for D (5 bases). From germline, CDR1 is MNHGY and CDR2 SAAAGT. Trimming cost V 10 bases and J 8 bases, with 15 bases left between them. The CDR3 sequence is 12 residues long. CDR3 sequence (DNA): TGTGCCATGGGTTCCAGGGCAGACACCATATATTTT. Protein product: CAMGSRADTIYF.

This rearrangement joins TRBV28 to TRBJ2-3; D gene unclear. Germline V gives CDR1 MDHEN, CDR2 SYDVKM. V was shortened by 5 bases and J by 9 bases, with 12 bases between the two germline ends. This CDR3 has 12 amino acids. The CDR3: CASSPSLTTQYF. As DNA, the CDR3 is TGTGCCAGCAGTCCCTCCCTCACCACGCAGTATTTT. Filled out from reference TRBV28 and TRBJ2-3, the complete variable domain reads DVKVTQSSRYLVKRTGEKVFLECVQDMDHENMFWYRQDPGLGLRLIYFSYDVKMKEKGDIPEGYSVSREKKERFSLILESASTNQTSMYLCASSPSLTTQYFGPGTRLTVL.

This clone was seen only once. The genes are TRBV19 and TRBJ1-2; TRBD1 might be the D (6 bases). The CDR3 loop spans 14 amino acids. Germline V lookup: CDR1 LNHDA, CDR2 SQIVND (reference sequence). The V and J ends lost 6 bases and 4 bases respectively, with 15 bases between them. The CDR3 sequence is CASRYSGGAYGYTF. The CDR3 DNA sequence: TGTGCCAGTAGATACTCGGGGGGCGCCTATGGCTACACCTTC.

The chain combines TRBV28 with TRBJ1-2; D uncertain. Germline CDR1 reads MDHEN; CDR2 reads SYDVKM. This CDR3 has 15 residues. V was pared by 3 bases and J by 2 bases, with 13 bases between. CDR3 sequence (DNA): TGTGCCAGCAGTTTTCCTCCGTCCAGCAACTATGGCTACACCTTC. It yields the protein CASSFPPSSNYGYTF.

This clone was seen a few times. The chain carries TRBV7-4 and TRBJ2-1; TRBD2 matches at 14 bases. The junction had 9 bases not matched to a gene; V was cut back by 3 bases and J by 14 bases. This CDR3 is 15 amino acids long. Germline CDR1 reads SGHVT; CDR2 reads SQSDAQ. Here the CDR3 DNA reads TGTGCCAGCAGCTTCCCCGGGACTAGCGGGAGCGGGGAGTTCTTC. As protein: CASSFPGTSGSGEFF.

The genes are TRBV6-8 and TRBJ2-3, with D perhaps TRBD1 or TRBD2 (5 bases each). CDR3 length: 12 residues. The V gene lost 4 bases and the J gene lost 11 bases, with 13 bases spanning the gap. Germline-derived CDR1 and CDR2 are MNHGY and SAAAGT. Written as DNA, the CDR3 is TGTGCCAGCAGTTCCCCGGGACGGGAGCAGTATTTT. This sequence encodes CASSSPGREQYF.

The chain joins TRBV6-8 to TRBJ1-5; weak D call: TRBD1 (5 bases). This CDR3 is 16 amino acids long. Trimming removed 5 bases at V and 6 bases at J, with 20 bases between. In germline, CDR1 is MNHGY, CDR2 SAAAGT. This CDR3 is CASSALRAPTGQPQHF. The CDR3 nucleotides are TGTGCCAGCAGTGCCCTCAGGGCCCCTACGGGTCAGCCCCAGCATTTT.

The chain is built from TRBV18 and TRBJ1-4; D unclear. Germline V gene sequence: CDR1 KGHSH, CDR2 LQKENI. The CDR3 has 15 amino acids. Trimming removed 6 bases at V and 5 bases at J, with 16 bases between. The chain's CDR3 is CASSLDSNPNEKLFF. DNA for the CDR3: TGTGCCAGCTCCCTCGACTCCAACCCCAATGAAAAACTGTTTTTT.

The chain recombines TRBV10-2 with TRBJ1-1; 12 nucleotides match TRBD1. In germline, CDR1 is WSHSY, CDR2 SAAADI. The CDR3 runs to 15 residues. The ends lost 5 bases at V and 3 bases at J; junction bases unmatched: 4. DNA of the CDR3: TGCGCCAGCAGTTATGGGACAGGGGGCCACACTGAAGCTTTCTTT. It codes for CASSYGTGGHTEAFF.

This chain uses TRBV6-8 with TRBJ2-2; D could derive from TRBD1 or TRBD2 (5 bases each). This CDR3 region has 15 residues. Trimming pared 7 bases from V and 4 bases from J, leaving 16 bases between. Germline V gene lookup returns CDR1 MNHGY and CDR2 SAAAGT. The CDR3 loop is CASTRDPWGTGELFF. In DNA form, the CDR3 reads TGTGCCAGCACACGGGACCCATGGGGCACCGGGGAGCTGTTTTTT.